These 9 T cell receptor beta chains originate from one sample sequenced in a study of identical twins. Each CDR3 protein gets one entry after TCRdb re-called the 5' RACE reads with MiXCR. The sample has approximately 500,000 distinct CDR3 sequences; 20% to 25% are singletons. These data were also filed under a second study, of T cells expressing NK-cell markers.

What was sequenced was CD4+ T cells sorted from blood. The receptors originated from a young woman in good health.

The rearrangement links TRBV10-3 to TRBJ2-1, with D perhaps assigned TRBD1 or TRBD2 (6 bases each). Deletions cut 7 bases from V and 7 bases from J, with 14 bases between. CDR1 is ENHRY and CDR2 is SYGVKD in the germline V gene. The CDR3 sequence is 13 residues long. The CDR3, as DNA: TGTGCCATCAAATGGGGGGCTGAGAATGAGCAGTTCTTC. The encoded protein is CAIKWGAENEQFF.

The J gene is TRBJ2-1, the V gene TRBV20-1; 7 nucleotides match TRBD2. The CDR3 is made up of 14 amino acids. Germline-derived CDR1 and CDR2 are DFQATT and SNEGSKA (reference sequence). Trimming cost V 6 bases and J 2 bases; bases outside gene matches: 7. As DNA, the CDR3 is TGCAGTGCCGGACTAGTTCGCACCTACAATGAGCAGTTCTTC. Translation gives CSAGLVRTYNEQFF.

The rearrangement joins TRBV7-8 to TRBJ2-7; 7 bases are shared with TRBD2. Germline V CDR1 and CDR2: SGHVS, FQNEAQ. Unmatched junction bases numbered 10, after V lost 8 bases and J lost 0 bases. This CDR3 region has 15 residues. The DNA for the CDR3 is TGTGCCAGCGGGCCCCTAAGCGGGATCTCCTACGAGCAGTACTTC. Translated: CASGPLSGISYEQYF.

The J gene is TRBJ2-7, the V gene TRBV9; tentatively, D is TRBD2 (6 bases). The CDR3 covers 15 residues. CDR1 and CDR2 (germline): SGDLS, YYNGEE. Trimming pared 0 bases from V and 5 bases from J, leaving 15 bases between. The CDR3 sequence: CASSVVSGSLNEQYF. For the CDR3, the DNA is TGTGCCAGCAGCGTAGTCAGCGGGTCCTTAAACGAGCAGTACTTC.

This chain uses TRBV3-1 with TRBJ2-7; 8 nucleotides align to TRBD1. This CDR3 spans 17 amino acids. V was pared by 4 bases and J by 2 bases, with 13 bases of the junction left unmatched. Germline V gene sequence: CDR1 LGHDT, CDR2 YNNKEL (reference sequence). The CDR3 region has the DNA TGTGCCAGCAGCCGAGCCGGACAGGGTTTTAGCCCCTACGAGCAGTACTTC. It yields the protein CASSRAGQGFSPYEQYF.

The CDR3 is CASGLAPGGETQYF. In DNA, the CDR3 is TGTGCTAGTGGTTTGGCTCCGGGTGGAGAGACCCAGTACTTC. The V and J genes are TRBV12-5 and TRBJ2-5; D remains ambiguous. The CDR3 spans 14 residues. Germline V gene lookup returns CDR1 LGHNT and CDR2 FRNRAP. V was trimmed by 1 base and J by 4 bases, leaving 10 bases between them.

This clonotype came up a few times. CDR3: CASTLLAGGLGTDTQYF. Here the CDR3 DNA reads TGTGCCAGCACCCTACTAGCGGGAGGTCTCGGCACAGATACGCAGTATTTT. The chain employs TRBV7-2 and TRBJ2-3, with 12 bases that match TRBD2. Germline CDR1 reads SGHTA; CDR2 reads FQGNSA. The V gene end was trimmed by 7 bases and the J gene end by 1 base; junction bases not matched to a gene: 9. The CDR3 extends over 17 amino acids.

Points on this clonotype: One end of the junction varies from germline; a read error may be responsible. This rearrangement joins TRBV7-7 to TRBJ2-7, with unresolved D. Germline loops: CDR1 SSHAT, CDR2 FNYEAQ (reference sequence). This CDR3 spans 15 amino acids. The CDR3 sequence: CASSPGDAQSYEQYF. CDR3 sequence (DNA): TGTGCTAGCAGTCCAGGCGACGCCCAATCCTACGAGCAGTACTTC.

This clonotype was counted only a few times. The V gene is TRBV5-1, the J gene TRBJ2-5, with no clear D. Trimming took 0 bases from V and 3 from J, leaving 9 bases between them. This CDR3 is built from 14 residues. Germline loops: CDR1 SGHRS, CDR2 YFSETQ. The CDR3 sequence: CASSLVGIEETQYF. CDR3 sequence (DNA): TGCGCCAGCAGCTTGGTGGGTATAGAAGAGACCCAGTACTTC.